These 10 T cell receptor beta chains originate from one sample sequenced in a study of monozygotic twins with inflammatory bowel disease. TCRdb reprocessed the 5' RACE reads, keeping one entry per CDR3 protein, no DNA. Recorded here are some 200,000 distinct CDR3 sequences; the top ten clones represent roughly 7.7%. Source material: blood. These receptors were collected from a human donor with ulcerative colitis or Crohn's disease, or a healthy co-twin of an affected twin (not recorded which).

The CDR3 loop reads CASSPRGASLYNEQFF. This sequence joins TRBV5-1 and TRBJ2-1; TCRdb indicates TRBD1, and absent DNA this call remains unverified. The germline V gene encodes CDR1 SGHRS and CDR2 YFSETQ. The CDR3 has 16 residues.

The CDR3 region is CSVRQGSSSGNTIYF. The chain carries TRBV29-1 and TRBJ1-3; lacking DNA, the TRBD1 call made by TCRdb goes unchecked. CDR1 is SQVTM, CDR2 ANQGSEA, per germline. CDR3 length: 15 amino acids.

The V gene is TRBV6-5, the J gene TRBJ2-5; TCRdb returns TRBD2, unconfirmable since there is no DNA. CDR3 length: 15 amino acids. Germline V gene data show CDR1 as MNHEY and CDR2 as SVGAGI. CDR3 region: CASSYSASNQETQYF.

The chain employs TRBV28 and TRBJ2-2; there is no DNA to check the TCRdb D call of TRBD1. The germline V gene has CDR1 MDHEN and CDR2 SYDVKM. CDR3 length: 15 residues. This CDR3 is CASSFSGADTGELFF.

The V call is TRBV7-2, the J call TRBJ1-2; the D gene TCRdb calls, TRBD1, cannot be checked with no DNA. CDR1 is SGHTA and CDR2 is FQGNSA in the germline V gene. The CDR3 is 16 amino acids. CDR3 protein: CASSFSRDRGEGGYTF.

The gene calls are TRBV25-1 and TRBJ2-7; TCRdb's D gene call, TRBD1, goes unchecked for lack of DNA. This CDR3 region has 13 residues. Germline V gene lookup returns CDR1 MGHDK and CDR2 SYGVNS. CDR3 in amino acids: CASCRTGTSEQYF.

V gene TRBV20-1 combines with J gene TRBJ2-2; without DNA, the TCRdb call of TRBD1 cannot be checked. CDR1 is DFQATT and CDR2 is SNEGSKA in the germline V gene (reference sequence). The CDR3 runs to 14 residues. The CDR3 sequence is CSARNRGKSGELFF.

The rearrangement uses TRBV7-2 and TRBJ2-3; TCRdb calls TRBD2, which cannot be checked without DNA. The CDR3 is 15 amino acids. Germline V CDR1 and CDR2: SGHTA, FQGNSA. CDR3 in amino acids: CASSGTSGSTDTQYF.

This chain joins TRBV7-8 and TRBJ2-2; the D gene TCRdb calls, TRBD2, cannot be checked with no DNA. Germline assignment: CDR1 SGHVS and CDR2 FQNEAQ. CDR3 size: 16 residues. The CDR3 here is CASSNRAPPNTGELFF.

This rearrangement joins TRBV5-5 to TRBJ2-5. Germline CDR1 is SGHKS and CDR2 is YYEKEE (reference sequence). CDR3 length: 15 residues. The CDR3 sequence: CASSLELGSGETQYF.